This entry lists 6 T cell receptor beta chains sequenced from one sample in a study of blood T cells in healthy people across ages. Then a second PCR, running roughly 7 to 11 cycles, was carried out with a sample-barcoded 5' primer and a J-beta primer mix. Each CDR3 protein is one row after TCRdb ran MiXCR on the 5' RACE reads. The profile shows some 1.5 million distinct CDR3 sequences, under 55% of them singletons. The sequenced material came from blood. The source of these receptors is a woman between 18 and 29 years old in good health.

The CDR3 spells CASSQDGTDSYEQYF. The CDR3 coding sequence is TGTGCCAGCAGCCAAGATGGGACAGACTCCTACGAGCAGTACTTC. V gene TRBV4-2 combines with J gene TRBJ2-7; 7 bases fit TRBD1. The length of the CDR3 is 15 residues. V shed 0 bases, J shed 0 bases, and the junction held 2 bases outside the gene matches. CDR1 and CDR2 from the germline V gene are LGHNA and YNFKEQ.

This clonotype has a handful of counts. The chain combines TRBV5-1 with TRBJ2-7; the match to TRBD1 covers 11 bases. CDR1 and CDR2 (germline): SGHRS, YFSETQ. V gave up 7 bases and J gave up 3 bases; unmatched junction bases: 3. The CDR3 totals 13 residues. The CDR3, as DNA: TGCGCCAGCCCGGGACAGGGGGTCTACGAGCAGTACTTC. Its translation: CASPGQGVYEQYF.

V and J are TRBV7-9 and TRBJ1-1, with D perhaps matching TRBD1 (5 bases). The CDR3 spans 13 residues. The germline gives CDR1 SEHNR, CDR2 FQNEAQ (reference sequence). Trimming took off 10 bases at V and 7 bases at J, with 19 bases between the two ends. Here the CDR3 reads CATIPGGKGEAFF. The DNA for the CDR3 is TGTGCCACCATCCCCGGGGGGAAGGGTGAAGCTTTCTTT. Full variable domain (remainder filled in from reference TRBV7-9 and TRBJ1-1): DTGVSQNPRHKITKRGQNVTFRCDPISEHNRLYWYRQTLGQGPEFLTYFQNEAQLEKSRLLSDRFSAERPKGSFSTLEIQRTEQGDSAMYLCATIPGGKGEAFFGQGTRLTVV.

The chain is built from TRBV12-3 or TRBV12-4 and TRBJ1-2, with D perhaps TRBD1 (6 bases). The CDR3 has 13 amino acids. Between the trimmed V and J ends, which lost 3 bases and 8 bases, there was a span of 13 bases. In nucleotides, the CDR3 is TGTGCCAGCAGTTTTCAGGGGCAGGGCGGCTACACCTTC. Translated: CASSFQGQGGYTF.

The gene calls are TRBV25-1 and TRBJ1-2; D uncertain. V was pared by 0 bases and J by 3 bases, with 5 bases between. Germline CDR1 MGHDK, CDR2 SYGVNS. This CDR3 has 13 amino acids. DNA for the CDR3: TGTGCCAGCAGTGAATATTGGGACTATGGCTACACCTTC. Translated: CASSEYWDYGYTF.

This sequence joins TRBV11-2 and TRBJ1-5; 8 nucleotides match TRBD1. V dropped 1 base and J dropped 7; count of bases not matched to a gene: 3. The V gene's germline CDR1 is SGHAT and CDR2 FQNNGV. The CDR3 has 14 amino acids. The CDR3 coding sequence is TGTGCCAGCAGCTTAGCGACAGGGGTCCAGCCCCAGCATTTT. It specifies CASSLATGVQPQHF.